This T cell receptor beta chain was documented in a study of blood T cell repertoires in COVID-19. Study-wide background: The samples span acute and convalescent COVID-19 from the United States, Italy and Spain. Sample material is recorded as cDNA or gDNA derived from T cells, B-cell-depleted T cells, or PBMCs.

The germline V and J ends were trimmed by 6 bases and 7 bases, with 15 bases remaining between them. The CDR3 is 13 residues long. In the original analysis: By means of reference gene primer amplification, nucleated cell counts were estimated. The assay was immunoSEQ multiplex PCR, and TCRdb's table has in-frame clones only and misses some. That table supplies the V and J calls and clone size; D and trimming were determined from the DNA. The table lists around 200,000 clones, about 90% of them singletons. The chain joins TRBV12-3 or TRBV12-4 to TRBJ1-1; D is ambiguous. The TCR sequence derives from a man in his forties with active or convalescent COVID-19. Sequenced sample: peripheral blood. The CDR3 loop is CASSRTEIREAFF. The CDR3 coding sequence is TGTGCCAGCAGCCGCACAGAGATCCGTGAAGCTTTCTTT.